This TCR beta chain emerged from a study of T cells after posttransplantation cyclophosphamide. Study-wide findings and caveats: Later post-transplant blood repertoires were often dominated by donor CD8+ memory clones. Tissue-infiltrating T cells from skin or gut overlapped little with blood T cells. Recipient CMV seropositivity and CMV reactivation strongly tracked TRB clonality.

The length of the CDR3 is 16 residues. The V gene's germline CDR1 is SGHRS and CDR2 YFSETQ. Trimming cost V 3 bases and J 0 bases; bases outside gene matches: 3. Control samples came 1 year after myeloablative marrow transplants with methotrexate plus calcineurin inhibitor. Worth noting for this clone: As yet, its antigen is unknown.

Clones were read by immunoSEQ multiplex PCR, and TCRdb kept only the in-frame ones, dropping some. The data hold fewer than 20,000 clones, with approximately 80% observed a single time. The chain has TRBV5-1 and TRBJ2-3; 11 positions match TRBD2. The source of this sequence is a male patient aged 30 to 40 who received an allogeneic stem cell transplant from an unrelated donor, was CMV-positive, and had acute and chronic GVHD. Some T cells may have originated in the graft donor. The sequences come from PBMCs, collected 410 to 450 days after allogeneic stem cell transplant with calcineurin inhibitor and methotrexate. The CDR3 region has the DNA TGCGCCAGCAGCTGGCGGACTAGCGGGAGCACAGATACGCAGTATTTT. Residues: CASSWRTSGSTDTQYF. Together with reference TRBV5-1 and TRBJ2-3, the CDR3 gives the full variable domain: KAGVTQTPRYLIKTRGQQVTLSCSPISGHRSVSWYQQTPGQGLQFLFEYFSETQRNKGNFPGRFSGRQFSNSRSEMNVSTLELGDSALYLCASSWRTSGSTDTQYFGPGTRLTVL.